The rows below give T cell receptor beta chains drawn from one sample of a study of shared clonotypes between healthy human individuals. Generated by immunoSEQ multiplex PCR, the TCRdb table keeps only in-frame clones and is missing some. The sample holds 2 million to 3 million clones, over 85% seen once. Sequenced input: naive CD4+ T cells from PBMCs. These receptors were collected from a man between 18 and 29 years old in good health. Some clones in this sample may be carry-over from other donors' samples. CDR3s include the opening cysteine and the closing phenylalanine or tryptophan. Fields, in order: clone size, V gene, J gene, D gene, CDR3 DNA, CDR3 protein. D genes are given only for firm matches. Clone size is shown for a subset of rows, as once, few, many or a class of expanded clone.

NA	TRBV19	TRBJ2-7	NA	TGTGCCAGTAGTATTTCAGGGTACACCTACGAGCAGTACTTC	CASSISGYTYEQYF
NA	TRBV10-3	TRBJ2-3	TRBD2	TGTGCCATCAGTGATAGTGGACTAGCGTCTAGCACAGATACGCAGTATTTT	CAISDSGLASSTDTQYF
NA	TRBV14	TRBJ2-7	NA	TGTGCCAGCAGCCAAGACAGGAGTGACGAGCAGTACTTC	CASSQDRSDEQYF
NA	TRBV28	TRBJ1-5	NA	TGTGCCAGCAGTTTGGGGCGGAACAATCAGCCCCAGCATTTT	CASSLGRNNQPQHF
NA	TRBV4-3	TRBJ2-1	NA	TGCGCCAGCAGCCCCTCGGAGGGTCTCGTTCCCTTCAATGAGCAGTTCTTC	CASSPSEGLVPFNEQFF
NA	TRBV7-2	TRBJ2-1	TRBD2	TGTGCCAGCAGCCCCCGGGAGGCTAGCGGGAGAACCCTGAATGAGCAGTTCTTC	CASSPREASGRTLNEQFF
NA	TRBV10-3	TRBJ2-7	NA	TGTGCCATCAGTGAGTCGAAGGCTTCAGGGTACTACGAGCAGTACTTC	CAISESKASGYYEQYF
NA	TRBV28	TRBJ2-1	NA	TGTGCCAGCAGTTCCCCCTCCTGGGGAGAGCAGTTCTTC	CASSSPSWGEQFF
once	TRBV18	TRBJ2-2	TRBD2	TGTGCCAGCTCACCACGGTTGACTAGCGGTTCCGGGGAGCTGTTTTTT	CASSPRLTSGSGELFF
NA	TRBV5-1	TRBJ2-1	TRBD2	TGCGCCAGCAGCCCAAATGGGGGACTAAGAATGGATGAGCAGTTCTTC	CASSPNGGLRMDEQFF
NA	TRBV5-4	TRBJ1-2	NA	TGTGCCAGCAGCTTGGGGGGCTCGAAGCAAAACTATGGCTACACCTTC	CASSLGGSKQNYGYTF
NA	TRBV5-4	TRBJ2-7	TRBD1	TGTGCCAGCAGCTTAGGTGGCGGGACAGGGTACGAGCAGTACTTC	CASSLGGGTGYEQYF
NA	TRBV2	TRBJ2-7	TRBD1	TGTGCCAGCAGTGTACCGGTGGGACAGGGAGGGGTGATCCACGAGCAGTACTTC	CASSVPVGQGGVIHEQYF
NA	TRBV7-3	TRBJ2-1	NA	TGTGCCAGCAGCTTAGGGCCGGGCTCCTACAATGAGCAGTTCTTC	CASSLGPGSYNEQFF
NA	TRBV5-1	TRBJ2-2	NA	TGCGCCAGCAGTTTAGCGGACCTGGGGACCGGGGAGCTGTTTTTT	CASSLADLGTGELFF
NA	TRBV5-1	TRBJ1-4	TRBD1	TGCGCCAGCGGCAGGGGGGCACGGGGTGAAAAACTGTTTTTT	CASGRGARGEKLFF
NA	TRBV4-1	TRBJ1-4	TRBD1	TGCGCCAGCAGCCAACCACACAGGGGAAGCGGTGAAAAACTGTTTTTT	CASSQPHRGSGEKLFF
once	TRBV6-1	TRBJ1-5	NA	TGTGCCACCCGCGTGATGGGGGATCAGCCCCAGCATTTT	CATRVMGDQPQHF
NA	TRBV27	TRBJ2-5	TRBD2	TGTGCCAGCAGTCTAGCGGGAGGCTTCTTCGGAGAGACCCAGTACTTC	CASSLAGGFFGETQYF
NA	TRBV27	TRBJ2-7	TRBD2	TGTGCCAGCAGTACTAGCGGGATTTACGAGCAGTACTTC	CASSTSGIYEQYF
NA	TRBV28	TRBJ1-2	NA	TGTGCCAGCAGTTCCGGAGGGCAAGCCCGATATGGCTACACCTTC	CASSSGGQARYGYTF
NA	TRBV27	TRBJ2-3	NA	TGTGCCAGCAGTTTTAGGGGGGTAGATACGCAGTATTTT	CASSFRGVDTQYF
NA	TRBV29-1	TRBJ2-5	NA	TGCAGCGTTAGGGGGTACCAAGAGACCCAGTACTTC	CSVRGYQETQYF
NA	TRBV6-6	TRBJ1-2	NA	TGTGCCAGCAGCCCGGCGTACGGGGGCATCTATGGCTACACCTTC	CASSPAYGGIYGYTF
NA	TRBV27	TRBJ1-3	TRBD1	TGTGCCAGCAGCCCAGGGACAGGGGGAAACACCATATATTTT	CASSPGTGGNTIYF
NA	TRBV5-5	TRBJ2-1	NA	TGTGCCAGCAGCTTGGTGGCGGGGTCCTACAATGAGCAGTTCTTC	CASSLVAGSYNEQFF
NA	TRBV7-2	TRBJ2-7	TRBD1	TGTGCCAGCAGCCTCGGACAGGGGGCTGGAGAGCAGTACTTC	CASSLGQGAGEQYF
NA	TRBV2	TRBJ2-3	TRBD2	TGTGCCAGCACCCCGGGACTAGCTATCCATACGCAGTATTTT	CASTPGLAIHTQYF
NA	TRBV5-1	TRBJ1-4	NA	TGCGCCAGCAGCTCCGGCAGAAATGAAAAACTGTTTTTT	CASSSGRNEKLFF